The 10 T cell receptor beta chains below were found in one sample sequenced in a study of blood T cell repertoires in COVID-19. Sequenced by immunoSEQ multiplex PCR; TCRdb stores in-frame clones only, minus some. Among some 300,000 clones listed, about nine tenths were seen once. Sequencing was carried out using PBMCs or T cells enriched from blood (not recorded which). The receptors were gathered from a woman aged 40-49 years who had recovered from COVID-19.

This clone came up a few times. Here the CDR3 DNA reads TGTGCCAGCTCACCCAGGGCAGCGGGAAACACCGGGGAGCTGTTTTTT. This sequence encodes CASSPRAAGNTGELFF. This chain joins TRBV18 and TRBJ2-2, with TRBD2 matching over 7 bases. Trimming cost V 3 bases and J 2 bases; bases outside gene matches: 6. Per the germline V gene, CDR1 is KGHSH and CDR2 is LQKENI. The CDR3 consists of 16 residues.

DNA for the CDR3: TGTGCCAGCCAAACCGCCGACAGGGGGTACGACTATGGCTACACCTTC. Translation gives CASQTADRGYDYGYTF. The rearrangement uses TRBV25-1 and TRBJ1-2; 9 bases fit TRBD1. In germline, CDR1 is MGHDK, CDR2 SYGVNS. There are 16 residues in the CDR3. Losses at the gene ends were 8 bases for V and 3 bases for J; bases not matched to a gene: 13.

The CDR3 DNA is TGTGCCAGCACCCTGAACGGACTTGGGGCCGGGGAGCTGTTTTTT. This sequence encodes CASTLNGLGAGELFF. The chain is built from TRBV3-1 (or the pseudogene TRBV3-2) and TRBJ2-2, with TRBD2 as a possible D gene (5 bases). V lost 7 bases to trimming and J lost 6 bases, with 18 bases between them. CDR1 and CDR2 (germline): LGHDT, YNNKEL (reference sequence). There are 15 residues in the CDR3.

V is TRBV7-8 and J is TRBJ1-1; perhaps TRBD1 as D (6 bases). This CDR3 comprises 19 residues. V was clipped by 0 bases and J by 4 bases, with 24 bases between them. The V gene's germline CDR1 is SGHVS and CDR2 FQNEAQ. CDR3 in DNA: TGTGCCAGCAGCTTAGCTTTCTTTTGGGACACACAAGAGGGCACTGAAGCTTTCTTT. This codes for CASSLAFFWDTQEGTEAFF.

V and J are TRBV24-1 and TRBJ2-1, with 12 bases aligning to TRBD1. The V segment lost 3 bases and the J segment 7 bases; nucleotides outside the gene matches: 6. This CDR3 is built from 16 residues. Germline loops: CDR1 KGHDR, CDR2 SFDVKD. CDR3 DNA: TGTGCCACCAGTGATACCGGGACAGGGGGCGGGAATGAGCAGTTCTTC. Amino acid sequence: CATSDTGTGGGNEQFF.

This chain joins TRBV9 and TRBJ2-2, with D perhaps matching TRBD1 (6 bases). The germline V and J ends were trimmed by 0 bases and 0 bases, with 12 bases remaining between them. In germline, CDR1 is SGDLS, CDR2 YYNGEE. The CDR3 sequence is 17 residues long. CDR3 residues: CASSVATRGTNTGELFF. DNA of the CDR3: TGTGCCAGCAGCGTAGCTACTAGGGGGACGAACACCGGGGAGCTGTTTTTT.

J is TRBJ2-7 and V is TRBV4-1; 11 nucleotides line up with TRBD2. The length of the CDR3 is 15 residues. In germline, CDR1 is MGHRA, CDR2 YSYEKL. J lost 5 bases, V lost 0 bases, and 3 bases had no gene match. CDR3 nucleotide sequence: TGCGCCAGCAGCCAAGATAGCGGGGGGGCGGACGAGCAGTACTTC. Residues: CASSQDSGGADEQYF.

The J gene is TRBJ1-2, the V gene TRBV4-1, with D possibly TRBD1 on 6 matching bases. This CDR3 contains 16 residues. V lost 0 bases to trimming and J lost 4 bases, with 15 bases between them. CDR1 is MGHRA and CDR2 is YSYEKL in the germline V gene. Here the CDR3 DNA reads TGCGCCAGCAGCCAAGATGGGAGGGGGGGGAGCTATGGCTACACCTTC. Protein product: CASSQDGRGGSYGYTF.

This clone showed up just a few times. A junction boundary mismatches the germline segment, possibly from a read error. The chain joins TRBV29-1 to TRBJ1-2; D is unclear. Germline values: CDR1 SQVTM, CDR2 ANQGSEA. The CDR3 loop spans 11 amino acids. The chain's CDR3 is CSVDSSYAYTF. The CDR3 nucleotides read TGCAGCGTTGATAGCAGCTATGCCTACACCTTC.

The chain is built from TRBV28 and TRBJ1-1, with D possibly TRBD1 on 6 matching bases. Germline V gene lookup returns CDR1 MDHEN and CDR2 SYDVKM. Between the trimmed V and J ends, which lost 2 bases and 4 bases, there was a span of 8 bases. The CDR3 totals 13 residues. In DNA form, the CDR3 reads TGTGCCAGCAGTTTAGGACAGTCCACTGAAGCTTTCTTT. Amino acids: CASSLGQSTEAFF. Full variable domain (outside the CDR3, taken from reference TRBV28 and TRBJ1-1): DVKVTQSSRYLVKRTGEKVFLECVQDMDHENMFWYRQDPGLGLRLIYFSYDVKMKEKGDIPEGYSVSREKKERFSLILESASTNQTSMYLCASSLGQSTEAFFGQGTRLTVV.